The rows below give T cell receptor beta chains drawn from one sample of a study of T cells in Graves' hyperthyroidism and ophthalmopathy. MiXCR was run by TCRdb on the multiplex PCR reads, yielding one entry per CDR3 protein. The table has about 760,000 distinct CDR3 sequences, roughly 32% seen once; the top ten hold roughly 31%. Input material: blood. These receptors were taken from a woman in her 40s with Graves' hyperthyroidism. CDR3s include the opening cysteine and the closing phenylalanine or tryptophan. The D gene is left open where the match is weak. Clone size appears in some rows only: once, few, many, or a class for an expanded clone.

CDR3nt	CDR3aa	abundance	d_gene	v_gene	j_gene	len
TGTGCCAGCAGTGTGCTAGCATCAGGGACCGGGGAGCTGTTTTTT	CASSVLASGTGELFF	.	.	TRBV7-8	TRBJ2-2	15
TGTGCCAGCAGTGCCCGTGCCTCCCAATTCGCCTACGAGCAGTACTTC	CASSARASQFAYEQYF	.	.	TRBV25-1	TRBJ2-7	16
TGTGCCAGTAAAAGCGGGCCCAACCGTGAGGCTTTCTTT	CASKSGPNREAFF	.	.	TRBV19	TRBJ1-1	13
TGCAGTGCTAGAGACGGCGGGAGAGAGACCCAGTACTTC	CSARDGGRETQYF	many	TRBD2	TRBV20-1	TRBJ2-5	13
TGTGCCAGCTCGTATAGGGGGCGCGGCTCTGGGGCCAACGTCCTGACTTTC	CASSYRGRGSGANVLTF	.	TRBD1	TRBV11-2	TRBJ2-6	17
TGTGCCAGCAGTTTTAGAACCGGGACTAGCGGGACAAGGGAGACCCAGTACTTC	CASSFRTGTSGTRETQYF	few	TRBD2	TRBV12-3/TRBV12-4	TRBJ2-5	18
TGTGCCAGCAGCCCGGGACTAGCGGGGGGAGTCTCCTGCGAGCAGTACTTC	CASSPGLAGGVSCEQYF	.	TRBD2	TRBV6-6	TRBJ2-7	17
TGTGCCAGCAATTCGGAAGGGGGAGAGCGATATGGCTACACCTTC	CASNSEGGERYGYTF	.	.	TRBV6-4	TRBJ1-2	15
TGCGCCAGCAGCCAAGATAGCGGGGGAGACACCATATATTTT	CASSQDSGGDTIYF	few	.	TRBV4-1	TRBJ1-3	14
TGTGCCGGTACGCGGGACAGGGAATGGGCCGGGGAGCTGTTTTTT	CAGTRDREWAGELFF	few	TRBD1	TRBV24-1	TRBJ2-2	15
TGTGCCAGCAGTATCAGTTACAGTTGTGAAGCTTTCTTT	CASSISYSCEAFF	.	.	TRBV12-3/TRBV12-4	TRBJ1-1	13
TGCAGCGTTGCCCCAGTCACTGAAGCTTTCTTT	CSVAPVTEAFF	many	.	TRBV29-1	TRBJ1-1	11
TGTGCCAGCAGTGTGGCACACGCCTACGAGCAGTACTTC	CASSVAHAYEQYF	.	.	TRBV24-1	TRBJ2-7	13
TGTGCCATCAGTGAGCCTAACAGAGGGCGGCCCCAGCATTTT	CAISEPNRGRPQHF	many	.	TRBV10-3	TRBJ1-5	14
TGTGCCAGCAGCACCCGACTAGCCGGGGGGATGCAGACCCAGTACTTC	CASSTRLAGGMQTQYF	.	TRBD2	TRBV7-8	TRBJ2-5	16
TGTGCCAGCAGCTCGAAAATCGGAACCGGGGAGCTGTTTTTT	CASSSKIGTGELFF	many	.	TRBV7-9	TRBJ2-2	14
TGTGCCAGCAGTCCGTCTTCGGTAAACACTGAAGCTTTCTTT	CASSPSSVNTEAFF	.	.	TRBV7-9	TRBJ1-1	14
TGCGCCAGCAGCCAAGAATTCCGGGACTCCTTCTCTGGAAACACCATATATTTT	CASSQEFRDSFSGNTIYF	.	.	TRBV5-8	TRBJ1-3	18
TGTGCCAGCAGCCCGACGAGAGGGTCCTATAATTCACCCCTCCACTTT	CASSPTRGSYNSPLHF	many	.	TRBV7-2	TRBJ1-6	16
TGTGCCAGCAGCCCGAGGGGTTTCGACACCGGGGAGCTGTTTTTT	CASSPRGFDTGELFF	few	.	TRBV9	TRBJ2-2	15
TGCAGTGCTAGTACAGGGGCTAGGGATGGCTACACCTTC	CSASTGARDGYTF	.	TRBD1	TRBV20-1	TRBJ1-2	13
TGTGCCAGCAGCTATGGGACCAACAATCAGCCCCAGCATTTT	CASSYGTNNQPQHF	.	.	TRBV3-1	TRBJ1-5	14
TGTGCCAGCAGTGAGCACGGGGGACCCAATCAGCCCCAGCATTTT	CASSEHGGPNQPQHF	many	.	TRBV12-3/TRBV12-4	TRBJ1-5	15
TGTGCCAGCAGCCCCAGCGGTGGGAAAAACACTGAAGCTTTCTTT	CASSPSGGKNTEAFF	.	.	TRBV9	TRBJ1-1	15
TGTGCCAGCAGCTCCGGACAGACTACATATGGCTACACCTTC	CASSSGQTTYGYTF	few	.	TRBV5-6	TRBJ1-2	14
TGTGCCAGCAACCATAGAGGTCCGGGGCGGTACGAGCAGTACTTC	CASNHRGPGRYEQYF	.	.	TRBV9	TRBJ2-7	15
TGTGCCAGCAGTTTAAATGGCCACTATGGCTACACCTTC	CASSLNGHYGYTF	.	.	TRBV27	TRBJ1-2	13
TGTGCCATCAGTTACATACCTTTAGGGACGGGGTATAATTCACCCCTCCACTTT	CAISYIPLGTGYNSPLHF	.	.	TRBV6-5	TRBJ1-6	18
TGCGCCAGCAGCCAAGTCTGGGGGGAGTATAGCTACGAGCAGTACTTC	CASSQVWGEYSYEQYF	few	.	TRBV4-1	TRBJ2-7	16
TGCGCCAGCAGCCAAGTACAGGGGTACCAAGAGACCCAGTACTTC	CASSQVQGYQETQYF	few	TRBD1	TRBV4-3	TRBJ2-5	15
TGTGCCAGCAGCCTCTCAGGAGGCCCGCCATACGAGCAGTACTTC	CASSLSGGPPYEQYF	few	.	TRBV7-9	TRBJ2-7	15
TGTGCCATCAAAGGGCCATCGGGCTACGAGCAGTACTTC	CAIKGPSGYEQYF	many	.	TRBV10-3	TRBJ2-7	13
TGTGCCAGCTCACCACAGGGGAGAACTGAAGCTTTCTTT	CASSPQGRTEAFF	few	.	TRBV18	TRBJ1-1	13
TGTGCCAGCAGCCCAAGCCTCAACACCGGGGAGCTGTTTTTT	CASSPSLNTGELFF	.	.	TRBV7-9	TRBJ2-2	14
TGTGCCAGCAGCCGCGGGGGAGGGGGTAGCAATCAGCCCCAGCATTTT	CASSRGGGGSNQPQHF	few	.	TRBV5-4	TRBJ1-5	16
TGTGCCAGCAGTGAGGCCCTTGGGGAGACTGAAGCTTTCTTT	CASSEALGETEAFF	.	.	TRBV10-3	TRBJ1-1	14
TGCAGTGCTTTGCACTACTCTGGGGCCAACGTCCTGACTTTC	CSALHYSGANVLTF	.	.	TRBV20-1	TRBJ2-6	14
TGCGCCAGCAGCTTGGGGGCTAGCGGAACTCAAGAGACCCAGTACTTC	CASSLGASGTQETQYF	.	TRBD2	TRBV5-1	TRBJ2-5	16
TGTGCCAGCAGCTTATATGGGACGAGGGGGACTGAAGCTTTCTTT	CASSLYGTRGTEAFF	few	.	TRBV7-2	TRBJ1-1	15
TGTGCCAGCAGCTCAGGGGGGAAGCCCCAGCATTTT	CASSSGGKPQHF	many	TRBD1	TRBV7-9	TRBJ1-5	12
TGTGCCATCAAGGGCTCCGGGGCCCAGTACTTC	CAIKGSGAQYF	.	.	TRBV10-3	TRBJ2-5	11
TGCCAGCAGGGGGGGGTCCTGAATTCACCCCTCCACTTT	CQQGGVLNSPLHF	.	TRBD1	TRBV29-1	TRBJ1-6	13
TGCGCCAGCAGCCAACTTGCGAAGGGGGACTATGGCTACACCTTC	CASSQLAKGDYGYTF	.	.	TRBV4-1	TRBJ1-2	15
TGCAGTGCTAGAGAGGGGAATTCACCCCTCCACTTT	CSAREGNSPLHF	many	.	TRBV20-1	TRBJ1-6	12
TGTGCTAGTGGGAAAGGCTCTGGAAACACCATATATTTT	CASGKGSGNTIYF	.	.	TRBV12-5	TRBJ1-3	13
TGTGCCAGCAGCCCCCGGGGGACAGGGGGCCACGCTGGGGCCAACGTCCTGACTTTC	CASSPRGTGGHAGANVLTF	.	TRBD1	TRBV7-2	TRBJ2-6	19
TGTGCCAGCTCACCTTTACAGGGTGACGGCAATCAGCCCCAGCATTTT	CASSPLQGDGNQPQHF	once	.	TRBV18	TRBJ1-5	16